This record covers a single TCR beta chain. The authors reverse transcribed all of the isolated RNA, so sequencing captured expressed TCRB transcripts. Survey-depth immunoSEQ sequencing was used for stem cell-like memory T cells. Produced via immunoSEQ multiplex PCR; TCRdb's table is partial and in-frame only. The table has 15,000 to 20,000 clones, 50% seen once. This CDR3 region has 15 residues. J gave up 6 bases and V 2 bases, and 7 bases lay outside the gene matches. Germline V gene sequence: CDR1 PRHDT, CDR2 FYEKMQ (reference sequence). The data are from a study of beta chain features in type 1 diabetes.

The receptor was isolated from a young man in good health. The genes are TRBV13 and TRBJ2-3; TRBD2 aligns across 8 bases. Sequenced: stem cell memory CD4+ T cells from blood. The CDR3 reads CASSLWSGGGDTQYF. CDR3 in DNA: TGTGCCAGCAGCTTATGGAGCGGGGGAGGGGATACGCAGTATTTT.